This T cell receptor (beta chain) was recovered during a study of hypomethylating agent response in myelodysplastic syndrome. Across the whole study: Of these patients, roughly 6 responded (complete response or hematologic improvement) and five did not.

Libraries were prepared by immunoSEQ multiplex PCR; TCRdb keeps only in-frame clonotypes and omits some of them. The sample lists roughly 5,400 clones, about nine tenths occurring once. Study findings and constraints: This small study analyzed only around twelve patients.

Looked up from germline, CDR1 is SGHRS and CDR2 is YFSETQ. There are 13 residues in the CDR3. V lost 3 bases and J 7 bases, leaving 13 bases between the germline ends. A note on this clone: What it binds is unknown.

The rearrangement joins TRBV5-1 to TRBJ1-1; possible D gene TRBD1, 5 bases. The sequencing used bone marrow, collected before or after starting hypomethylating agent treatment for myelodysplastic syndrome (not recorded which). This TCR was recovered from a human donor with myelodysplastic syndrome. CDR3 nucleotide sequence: TGCGCCAGCAGCTCGCAGGGTGTTCATGAAGCTTTCTTT. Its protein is CASSSQGVHEAFF.